This T cell receptor (beta chain) was captured by sequencing in a study of control samples from healthy donors and cancer patients. V lost 6 bases, J lost 4 bases, and 15 bases lay in between. Germline-derived CDR1 and CDR2 are MDHEN and SYDVKM. The CDR3 is 14 amino acids. TCRdb's table, derived via immunoSEQ multiplex PCR, lists solely in-frame clones and lacks some. The data contain 130,000 or so clones, around nine tenths of them singletons. This receptor was obtained from a man aged 50 to 59 in good health. V is TRBV28 and J is TRBJ2-5, with D perhaps matching TRBD1 or TRBD2 (5 bases each). The sequenced sample consisted of blood. CDR3 coding DNA: TGTGCCAGCAGCCCAACTACGGGGACAGAGACCCAGTACTTC. Its translation: CASSPTTGTETQYF.